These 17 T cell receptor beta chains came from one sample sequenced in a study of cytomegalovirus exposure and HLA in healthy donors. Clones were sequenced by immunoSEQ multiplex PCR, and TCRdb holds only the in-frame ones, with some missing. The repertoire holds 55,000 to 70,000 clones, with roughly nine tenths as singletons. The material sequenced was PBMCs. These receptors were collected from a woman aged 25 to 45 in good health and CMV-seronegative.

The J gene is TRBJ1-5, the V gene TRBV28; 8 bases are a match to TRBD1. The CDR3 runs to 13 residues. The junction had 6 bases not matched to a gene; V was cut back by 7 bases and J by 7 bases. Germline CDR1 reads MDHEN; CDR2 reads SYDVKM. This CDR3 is CASNPDRGQPQHF. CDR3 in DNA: TGTGCCAGCAATCCAGACAGGGGCCAGCCCCAGCATTTT.

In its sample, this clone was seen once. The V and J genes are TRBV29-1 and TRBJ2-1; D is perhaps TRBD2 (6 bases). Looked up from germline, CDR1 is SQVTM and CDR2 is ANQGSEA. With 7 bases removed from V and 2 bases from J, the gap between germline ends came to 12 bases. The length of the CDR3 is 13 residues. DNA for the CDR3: TGCAGCGCCCAGCGGGTCGCCTACAATGAGCAGTTCTTC. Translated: CSAQRVAYNEQFF.

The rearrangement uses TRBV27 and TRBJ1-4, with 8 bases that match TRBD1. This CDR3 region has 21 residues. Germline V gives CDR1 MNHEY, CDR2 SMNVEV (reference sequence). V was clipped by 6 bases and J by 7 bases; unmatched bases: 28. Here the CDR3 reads CASSQDRLDRGIKRGSEKLFF. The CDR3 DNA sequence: TGTGCCAGCAGCCAGGACAGATTAGACAGGGGCATAAAGCGTGGGAGTGAAAAACTGTTTTTT.

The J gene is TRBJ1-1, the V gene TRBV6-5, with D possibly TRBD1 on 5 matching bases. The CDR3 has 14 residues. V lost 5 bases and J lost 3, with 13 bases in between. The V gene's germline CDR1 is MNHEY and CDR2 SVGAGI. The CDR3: CASSLSGRDTEAFF. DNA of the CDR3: TGTGCCAGCAGTCTTTCCGGCAGGGACACTGAAGCTTTCTTT.

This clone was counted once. The chain's CDR3 is CASSEFDQPQHF. The DNA of the CDR3 is TGTGCCAGCAGTGAATTCGATCAGCCCCAGCATTTT. This chain connects TRBV25-1 to TRBJ1-5; D gene ambiguous. The germline V gene encodes CDR1 MGHDK and CDR2 SYGVNS. V lost 1 base to trimming and J lost 5 bases, with 3 bases between them. CDR3 length: 12 residues.

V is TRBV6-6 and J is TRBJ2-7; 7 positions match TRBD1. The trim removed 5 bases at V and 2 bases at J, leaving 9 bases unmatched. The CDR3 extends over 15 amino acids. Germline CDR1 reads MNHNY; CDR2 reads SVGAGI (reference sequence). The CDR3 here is CASSHGRGFPYEQYF. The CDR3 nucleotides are TGTGCCAGCAGTCACGGCAGGGGGTTTCCCTACGAGCAGTACTTC.

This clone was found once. The CDR3 reads CATSRDLGHNKFF. Written as DNA, the CDR3 is TGTGCCACCAGCAGAGACTTGGGACACAATAAGTTCTTC. The rearrangement uses TRBV15 and TRBJ2-1; D is possibly TRBD1 (6 bases). In germline, CDR1 is LNHNV, CDR2 YYDKDF (reference sequence). The ends were cut back, 0 bases at V and 14 bases at J, with 14 bases in the middle. This CDR3 has 13 amino acids.

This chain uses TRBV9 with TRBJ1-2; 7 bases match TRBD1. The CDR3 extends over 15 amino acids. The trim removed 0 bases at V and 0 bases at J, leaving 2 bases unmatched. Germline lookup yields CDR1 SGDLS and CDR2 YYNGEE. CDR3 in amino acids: CASSVGGGTNYGYTF. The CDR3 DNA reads TGTGCCAGCAGCGTAGGAGGGGGCACTAACTATGGCTACACCTTC. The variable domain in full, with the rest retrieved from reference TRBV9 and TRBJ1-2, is DSGVTQTPKHLITATGQRVTLRCSPRSGDLSVYWYQQSLDQGLQFLIQYYNGEERAKGNILERFSAQQFPDLHSELNLSSLELGDSALYFCASSVGGGTNYGYTFGSGTRLTVV.

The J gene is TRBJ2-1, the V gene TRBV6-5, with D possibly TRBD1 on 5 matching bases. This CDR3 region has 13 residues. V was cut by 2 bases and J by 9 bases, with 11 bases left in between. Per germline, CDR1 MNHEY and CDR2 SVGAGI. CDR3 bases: TGTGCCAGCAGTTACCTTGTCCAGGGTGAGCAGTTCTTC. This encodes CASSYLVQGEQFF.

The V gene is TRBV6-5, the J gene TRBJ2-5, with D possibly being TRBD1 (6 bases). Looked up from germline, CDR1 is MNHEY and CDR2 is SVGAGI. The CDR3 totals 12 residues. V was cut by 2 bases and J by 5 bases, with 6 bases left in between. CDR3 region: CASSYRGETQYF. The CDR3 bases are TGTGCCAGCAGTTACAGGGGGGAGACCCAGTACTTC.

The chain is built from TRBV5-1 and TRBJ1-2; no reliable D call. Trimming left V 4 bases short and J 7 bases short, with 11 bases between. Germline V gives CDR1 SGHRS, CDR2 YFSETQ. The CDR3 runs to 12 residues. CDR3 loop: CASSPAGSGYTF. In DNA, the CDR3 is TGCGCCAGCAGCCCGGCCGGGTCTGGCTACACCTTC.

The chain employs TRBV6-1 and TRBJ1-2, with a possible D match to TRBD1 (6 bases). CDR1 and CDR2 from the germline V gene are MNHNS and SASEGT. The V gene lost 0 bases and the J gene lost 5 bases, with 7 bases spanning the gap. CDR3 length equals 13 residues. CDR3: CASSEADSYGYTF. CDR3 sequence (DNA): TGTGCCAGCAGTGAAGCGGACAGTTATGGCTACACCTTC.

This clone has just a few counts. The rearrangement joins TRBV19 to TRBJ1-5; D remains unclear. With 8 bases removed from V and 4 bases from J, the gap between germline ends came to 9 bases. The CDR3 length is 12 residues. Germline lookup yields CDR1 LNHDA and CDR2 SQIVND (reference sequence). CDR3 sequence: CASRPGNQPQHF. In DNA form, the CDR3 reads TGTGCCAGTCGTCCGGGGAATCAGCCCCAGCATTTT.

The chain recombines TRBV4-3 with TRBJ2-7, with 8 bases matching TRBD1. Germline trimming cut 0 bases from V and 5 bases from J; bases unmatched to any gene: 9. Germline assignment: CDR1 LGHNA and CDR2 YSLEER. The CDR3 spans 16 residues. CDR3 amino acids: CASSQDLRTGSHEQYF. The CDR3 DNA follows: TGCGCCAGCAGCCAAGATTTGCGGACAGGGAGTCACGAGCAGTACTTC.

DNA for the CDR3: TGTGCCAGCAGCTTAGGGACAGCCTCTGGGGCCAACGTCCTGACTTTC. Amino acids: CASSLGTASGANVLTF. This chain uses TRBV7-8 with TRBJ2-6, with D tentatively TRBD1 (6 bases). Germline V lookup: CDR1 SGHVS, CDR2 FQNEAQ. The V end was cut by 1 base, the J end by 0 bases, with 7 bases between. The CDR3 has 16 residues.

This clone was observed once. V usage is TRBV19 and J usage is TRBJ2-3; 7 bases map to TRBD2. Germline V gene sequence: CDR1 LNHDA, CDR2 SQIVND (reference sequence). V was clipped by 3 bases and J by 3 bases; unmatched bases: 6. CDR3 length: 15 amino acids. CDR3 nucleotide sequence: TGTGCCAGTAGTATCGGCGGGGGTGGGACAGATACGCAGTATTTT. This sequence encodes CASSIGGGGTDTQYF.

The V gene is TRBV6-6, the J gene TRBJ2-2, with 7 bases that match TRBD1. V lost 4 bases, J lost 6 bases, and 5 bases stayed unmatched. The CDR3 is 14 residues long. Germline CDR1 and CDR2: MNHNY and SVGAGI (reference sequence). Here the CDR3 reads CASSSRQGAGELFF. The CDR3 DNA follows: TGTGCCAGCAGTTCAAGACAGGGAGCCGGGGAGCTGTTTTTT.